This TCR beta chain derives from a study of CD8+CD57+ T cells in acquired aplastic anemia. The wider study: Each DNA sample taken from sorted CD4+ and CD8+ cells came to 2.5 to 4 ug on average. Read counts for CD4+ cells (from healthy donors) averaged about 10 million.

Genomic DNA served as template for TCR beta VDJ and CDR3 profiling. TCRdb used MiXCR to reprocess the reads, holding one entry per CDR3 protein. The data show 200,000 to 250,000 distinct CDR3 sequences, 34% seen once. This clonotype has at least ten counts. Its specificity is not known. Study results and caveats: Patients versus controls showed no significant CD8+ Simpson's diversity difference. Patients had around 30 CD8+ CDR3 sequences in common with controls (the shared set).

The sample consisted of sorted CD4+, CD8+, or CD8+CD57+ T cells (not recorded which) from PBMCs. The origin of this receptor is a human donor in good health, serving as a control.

The CDR3: CASSLAQTGGNTIYF. In nucleotides, the CDR3 is TGTGCCAGCAGCTTAGCGCAGACGGGAGGAAACACCATATATTTT. The J gene is TRBJ1-3, the V gene TRBV7-2, with D unclear. Trimming cost V 0 bases and J 4 bases, with 10 bases left between them. The CDR3 extends over 15 amino acids. Per germline, CDR1 SGHTA and CDR2 FQGNSA.